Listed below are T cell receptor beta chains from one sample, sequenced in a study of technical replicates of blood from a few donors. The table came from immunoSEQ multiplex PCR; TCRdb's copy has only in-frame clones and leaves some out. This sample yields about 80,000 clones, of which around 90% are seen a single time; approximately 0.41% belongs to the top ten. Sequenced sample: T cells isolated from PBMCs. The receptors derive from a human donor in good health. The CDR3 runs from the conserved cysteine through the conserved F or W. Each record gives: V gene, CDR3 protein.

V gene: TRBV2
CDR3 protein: CASSGWQSQNTIYF

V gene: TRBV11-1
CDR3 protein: CASSPKDRGREQYF

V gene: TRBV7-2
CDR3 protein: CASSFSINSGEQFF

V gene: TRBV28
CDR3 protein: CAIFDPNGGEQYF

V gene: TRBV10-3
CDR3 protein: CAISTGLNTEAFF

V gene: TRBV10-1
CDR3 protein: CASSRDYTDTQYF

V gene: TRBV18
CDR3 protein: CASSPGTVNYGYTF

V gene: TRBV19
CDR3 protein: CASTSGQGANTEAFF

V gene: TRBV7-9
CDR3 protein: CASRRRGEGNNEQFF

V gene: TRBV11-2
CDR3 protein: CASSPGLATSYEQYF

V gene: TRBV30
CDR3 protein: CAWSVTRGQPQHF

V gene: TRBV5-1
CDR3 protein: CARKMTGVVVYEQYF

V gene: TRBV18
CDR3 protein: CASSPGTGLIYEQYF

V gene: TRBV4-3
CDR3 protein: CASSQDWAQAPEKLFF

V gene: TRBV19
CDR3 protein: CASSIPGYSGQPQHF

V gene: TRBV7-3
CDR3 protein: CASSSAWTENNGYTF

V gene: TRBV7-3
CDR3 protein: CASSPQAGPNTGELFF

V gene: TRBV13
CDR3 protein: CASSFSVSTGNTIYF

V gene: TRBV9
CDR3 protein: CASSTSPKETQYF

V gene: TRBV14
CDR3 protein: CASSQDPRGLANYGYTF

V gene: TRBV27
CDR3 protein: CASSLGAGFNEQFF

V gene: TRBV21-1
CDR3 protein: CASIRGCTGELFF

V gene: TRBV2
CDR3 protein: CATLGPGEYNEQFF

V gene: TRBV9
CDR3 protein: CASSDRGLNTEAFF

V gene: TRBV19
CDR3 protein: CASSIGLAGVADTQYF

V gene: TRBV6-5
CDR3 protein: CASTEGNTIYF

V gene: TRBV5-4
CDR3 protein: CASSLRENTEAFF